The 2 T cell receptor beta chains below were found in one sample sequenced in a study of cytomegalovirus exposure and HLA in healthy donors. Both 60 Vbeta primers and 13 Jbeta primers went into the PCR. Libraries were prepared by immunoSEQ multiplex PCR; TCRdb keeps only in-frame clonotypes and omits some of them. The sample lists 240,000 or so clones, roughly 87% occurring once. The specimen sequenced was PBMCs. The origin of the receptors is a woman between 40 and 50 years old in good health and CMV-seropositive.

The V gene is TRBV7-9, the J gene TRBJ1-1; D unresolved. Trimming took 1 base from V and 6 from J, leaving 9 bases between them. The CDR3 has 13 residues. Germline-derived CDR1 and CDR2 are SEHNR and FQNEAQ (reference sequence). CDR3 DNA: TGTGCCAGCAGCTTAGAAGCCCCCCCTGAAGCTTTCTTT. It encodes CASSLEAPPEAFF.

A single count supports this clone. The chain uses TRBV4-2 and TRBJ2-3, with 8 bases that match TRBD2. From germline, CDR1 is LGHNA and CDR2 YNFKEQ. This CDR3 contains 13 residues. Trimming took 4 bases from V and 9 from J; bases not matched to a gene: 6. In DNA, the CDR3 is TGTGCCAGCAGCCGTACGACTAGCGAAACGCAGTATTTT. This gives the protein CASSRTTSETQYF.